This T cell receptor beta chain comes out of a study of T cell repertoires in cytomegalovirus infection (dated by TCRdb to about 2019). Broadly, across the study: The peptide stimulations were aimed at well-studied HLA-B-restricted epitopes as well as recently identified HLA-C-restricted CMV epitopes, whose presentation resists viral immunomodulation. Donor HLA type was relevant to the analysis, because carriage of CMV infection together with the matching HLA type was indicated by public TCR beta signatures. General findings and caveats noted by the study authors: In both this cohort and an independent cohort of 352 donors, the cumulative frequency of public TCR beta family members distinguished carriers of CMV infection plus the relevant HLA type. The ex vivo response was dominated by HLA-C-restricted CMV-specific TCR beta clonotypes, which also provided the single most frequent clonotype in two of eight donors.

Based on the germline V gene, the CDR1 and CDR2 sequences are SGHTA and FQGNSA. V is reduced by 5 bases and J by 6 bases, leaving a spacing of 10 bases between them. Spanning cysteine to phenylalanine, the CDR3 consists of 13 amino acids. Only the CDR3 DNA is retained, 39 bases long and in frame from the first base. About this clonotype itself: The antigen it recognizes is unknown. Base qualities are not at hand, and no much larger clone is one base apart.

The sample's treatment or condition label is to be understood as: in vitro stimulation with specific CMV peptide epitopes to enrich CMV-specific T cells. TCRdb names Illumina HiSeq 1500 as the instrument used. Starting from the raw public reads, TCRdb applied fastp trimming at Q25, assembled clones with MiXCR and retained in-frame beta chains. Entries are consolidated by CDR3 protein sequence, retaining the most common genes and DNA. The sample contains 650,000 to 900,000 distinct CDR3 sequences, 25% to 35% of them found a single time. The top ten hold about an eighth of the sample. This TCR derives from a human donor in good health (CMV status not recorded). Some clones in this sample may be carry-over from other donors' samples. The chain is made from TRBV7-2 and TRBJ1-4; confidence is insufficient to name the D gene. The material was cultured CD8+ T cells from PBMCs, obtained from culture after CMV antigen stimulation. The CDR3 corresponds to CASSVSPHEKLFF. The bases read TGTGCCAGCAGCGTGAGCCCGCATGAAAAACTGTTTTTT.